These 30 T cell receptor beta chains were sequenced from one sample in a study of blood T cell repertoires in COVID-19. Assay used: immunoSEQ multiplex PCR; TCRdb lists only in-frame clones, some missing. The data show approximately 90,000 clones, 75% to 85% seen once. Source material: peripheral blood. Source of these receptors: a woman older than 75 with acute or convalescent COVID-19.

V and J are TRBV10-3 and TRBJ2-1; TRBD1 is a possible D gene (6 bases). The CDR3 spans 16 residues. CDR1 and CDR2 (germline): ENHRY, SYGVKD. Deletions cut 6 bases from V and 7 bases from J, with 22 bases between. The CDR3: CAIRGEWDTVGNEQFF. The CDR3 nucleotides read TGTGCCATCAGGGGAGAATGGGACACCGTGGGGAATGAGCAGTTCTTC.

The chain joins TRBV6-6 to TRBJ1-2, with 7 bases lining up with TRBD1. CDR1 is MNHNY, CDR2 SVGAGI, per germline (reference sequence). The CDR3 consists of 14 residues. V gave up 8 bases and J gave up 5 bases; unmatched junction bases: 11. Here the CDR3 reads CASCLGQVGYGYTF. CDR3 nucleotide sequence: TGTGCCAGCTGCCTCGGACAGGTCGGGTATGGCTACACCTTC.

The chain employs TRBV13 and TRBJ2-3, with unresolved D. V was trimmed by 3 bases and J by 0 bases, leaving 10 bases between them. This CDR3 has 15 residues. Germline assignment: CDR1 PRHDT and CDR2 FYEKMQ (reference sequence). Here the CDR3 DNA reads TGTGCCAGCAGCTTCCCCCTTCCGAGCACAGATACGCAGTATTTT. It yields the protein CASSFPLPSTDTQYF.

The chain carries TRBV4-1 and TRBJ2-2; D is unresolved. CDR1 is MGHRA, CDR2 YSYEKL, per germline. V lost 3 bases and J lost 0, with 11 bases in between. This CDR3 region has 16 residues. CDR3 sequence: CASSHGVFANTGELFF. The CDR3 DNA follows: TGCGCCAGCAGCCATGGAGTCTTTGCGAACACCGGGGAGCTGTTTTTT.

The chain recombines TRBV24-1 with TRBJ1-2, with 7 nucleotides matching TRBD1. V was clipped by 3 bases and J by 4 bases; unmatched bases: 19. This CDR3 region has 19 residues. CDR1 is KGHDR and CDR2 is SFDVKD in the germline V gene. As DNA, the CDR3 is TGTGCCACCAGTGATAGCCCCTTCAGCTACAGGGGAAATTCCTATGGCTACACCTTC. The encoded protein is CATSDSPFSYRGNSYGYTF.

The chain couples TRBV18 to TRBJ1-1, with D hard to call. The germline gives CDR1 KGHSH, CDR2 LQKENI. The CDR3 sequence is 13 residues long. The germline V and J ends were trimmed by 0 bases and 6 bases, with 8 bases remaining between them. CDR3 protein: CASSPPARAEAFF. Here the CDR3 DNA reads TGTGCCAGCTCACCACCGGCGCGGGCTGAAGCTTTCTTT.

This chain connects TRBV29-1 to TRBJ2-1, with 9 bases lining up with TRBD2. Germline CDR1 SQVTM, CDR2 ANQGSEA. The CDR3 contains 12 residues. V was pared by 8 bases and J by 7 bases, with 6 bases of the junction left unmatched. The DNA for the CDR3 is TGCAGCATAGCGGGGGATGTGAATGAGCAGTTCTTC. Protein sequence: CSIAGDVNEQFF.

The genes are TRBV18 and TRBJ1-1; TRBD1 matches 7 bases. V gave up 4 bases and J gave up 7 bases; unmatched junction bases: 6. CDR3 length: 13 amino acids. Germline assignment: CDR1 KGHSH and CDR2 LQKENI. The CDR3 loop is CASSLAGTDEAFF. The CDR3 DNA reads TGTGCCAGCTCACTAGCCGGGACAGATGAAGCTTTCTTT.

This clone was found a few times. The chain carries TRBV16 and TRBJ1-5; weak D call: TRBD1 (5 bases). V was clipped by 6 bases and J by 2 bases, with 8 bases between them. Germline assignment: CDR1 KGHSY and CDR2 FQNENV. The CDR3 has 13 amino acids. Here the CDR3 DNA reads TGTGCCAGCAGGAAAGGGGGCAATCAGCCCCAGCATTTT. It encodes CASRKGGNQPQHF.

This CDR3 is CASSLTTGEMWIGEQYF. The CDR3 region has the DNA TGCGCCAGCAGCTTGACGACAGGGGAGATGTGGATAGGCGAGCAGTACTTC. The V and J genes are TRBV5-1 and TRBJ2-7; TRBD1 aligns across 8 bases. This CDR3 is built from 17 residues. CDR1 is SGHRS and CDR2 is YFSETQ in the germline V gene. The trim removed 1 base at V and 6 bases at J, leaving 15 bases unmatched.

The V call is TRBV20-1, the J call TRBJ2-7, with TRBD2 as a possible D gene (6 bases). This CDR3 has 12 amino acids. Germline V gene lookup returns CDR1 DFQATT and CDR2 SNEGSKA (reference sequence). The V end lost 3 bases, the J end lost 0 bases, and 6 bases lay between the germline ends. The CDR3 loop reads CSASSGSYEQYF. CDR3 in DNA: TGCAGTGCTAGTAGCGGCTCCTACGAGCAGTACTTC.

The chain combines TRBV18 with TRBJ1-5; D is unresolved. The CDR3 spans 15 residues. CDR1 KGHSH and CDR2 LQKENI come from the germline V gene. Deletions cut 5 bases from V and 0 bases from J, with 11 bases between. DNA for the CDR3: TGTGCCAGCTCAATTAGCGGATATAGCAATCAGCCCCAGCATTTT. It codes for CASSISGYSNQPQHF.

This chain joins TRBV19 and TRBJ2-3; 8 bases map to TRBD1. V dropped 6 bases and J dropped 4; count of bases not matched to a gene: 9. The CDR3 length is 15 residues. CDR1 is LNHDA and CDR2 is SQIVND in the germline V gene (reference sequence). This CDR3 reads CASRSWQGAPDTQYF. The DNA for the CDR3 is TGTGCCAGTAGATCCTGGCAGGGGGCCCCAGATACGCAGTATTTT.

This clone was found a few times. The rearrangement joins TRBV4-2 to TRBJ2-4, with 8 bases identical to TRBD2. Germline V gene lookup returns CDR1 LGHNA and CDR2 YNFKEQ. The CDR3 extends over 16 amino acids. Trimming cost V 4 bases and J 6 bases; bases outside gene matches: 11. The CDR3 DNA reads as TGTGCCAGCAGCCTACGAGCGGGAGAGGGGGGAAACATTCAGTACTTC. Protein product: CASSLRAGEGGNIQYF.

The chain combines TRBV5-4 with TRBJ1-5; D ambiguous. Germline assignment: CDR1 SGHNT and CDR2 YYREEE (reference sequence). This CDR3 comprises 14 residues. V was cut by 1 base and J by 1 base, with 6 bases left in between. CDR3 nucleotides: TGTGCCAGCAGCTTGAGAGGGAGCAATCAGCCCCAGCATTTT. Its translation is CASSLRGSNQPQHF.

The chain has TRBV4-2 and TRBJ1-3; 10 bases are a match to TRBD1. Looked up from germline, CDR1 is LGHNA and CDR2 is YNFKEQ. The junction had 4 bases not matched to a gene; V was cut back by 0 bases and J by 2 bases. The CDR3 has 17 residues. The CDR3 loop reads CASSQETGGLTGNTIYF. DNA for the CDR3: TGTGCCAGCAGCCAAGAGACAGGGGGCTTGACTGGAAACACCATATATTTT.

The V and J genes are TRBV9 and TRBJ2-1; D not resolved. The CDR3 contains 14 residues. Germline CDR1 and CDR2: SGDLS and YYNGEE. Trimming stripped 3 bases from V and 7 bases from J, with 14 bases between. The CDR3 is CASSARLTVNEQFF. CDR3 sequence (DNA): TGTGCCAGCAGCGCGAGACTCACCGTGAATGAGCAGTTCTTC. Supplemented by reference TRBV9 and TRBJ2-1, the full variable domain reads DSGVTQTPKHLITATGQRVTLRCSPRSGDLSVYWYQQSLDQGLQFLIQYYNGEERAKGNILERFSAQQFPDLHSELNLSSLELGDSALYFCASSARLTVNEQFFGPGTRLTVL.

With respect to this clone: Relative to the germline gene, one junction end is altered; a read error may explain this. This chain connects TRBV14 to TRBJ1-2; D perhaps matches TRBD1 (6 bases). This CDR3 spans 14 amino acids. Germline V gene sequence: CDR1 SGHDN, CDR2 FVKESK. This CDR3 reads CASSQDLEGYGTRF. CDR3 DNA: TGTGCCAGCAGCCAAGATCTTGAGGGTTACGGGACAAGGTTC. Full variable domain (outside the CDR3, taken from reference TRBV14 and TRBJ1-2): EAGVTQFPSHSVIEKGQTVTLRCDPISGHDNLYWYRRVMGKEIKFLLHFVKESKQDESGMPNNRFLAERTGGTYSTLKVQPAELEDSGVYFCASSQDLEGYGTRFGSGTRLTVV.

The V gene is TRBV5-4, the J gene TRBJ1-1; D unresolved. The V end was cut by 4 bases, the J end by 3 bases, with 16 bases between. The CDR3 spans 15 residues. Germline values: CDR1 SGHNT, CDR2 YYREEE (reference sequence). CDR3 region: CASSTSLAGDTEAFF. The CDR3 nucleotides read TGTGCCAGCAGCACGAGCCTGGCGGGAGACACTGAAGCTTTCTTT.

The V and J genes are TRBV5-1 and TRBJ1-1; D is unclear. V lost 5 bases and J 0 bases, leaving 11 bases between the germline ends. Germline CDR1 SGHRS, CDR2 YFSETQ. CDR3 length: 14 amino acids. DNA of the CDR3: TGCGCCAGCAGTGCGGAGAGATTGAACACTGAAGCTTTCTTT. Protein: CASSAERLNTEAFF.

The J gene is TRBJ2-5, the V gene TRBV4-1; 9 bases fit TRBD2. V dropped 3 bases and J dropped 3; count of bases not matched to a gene: 8. The CDR3 spans 16 residues. The germline V gene has CDR1 MGHRA and CDR2 YSYEKL. This chain's CDR3 is CASSQFSSGGKETQYF. The CDR3 region has the DNA TGCGCCAGCAGCCAGTTTTCGAGCGGGGGGAAAGAGACCCAGTACTTC.

The V and J genes are TRBV29-1 and TRBJ2-1; D possibly corresponds to TRBD2 (5 bases). The V end was cut by 1 base, the J end by 8 bases, with 12 bases between. Germline CDR1 and CDR2: SQVTM and ANQGSEA. The CDR3 has 13 residues. Written as DNA, the CDR3 is TGCAGCGTTGAAGTGGACTCGGGCCATGAGCAGTTCTTC. Translated: CSVEVDSGHEQFF.

This chain links TRBV5-1 with TRBJ2-5; 7 bases are a match to TRBD2. Germline CDR1 is SGHRS and CDR2 is YFSETQ. Losses at the gene ends were 1 base for V and 3 bases for J; bases not matched to a gene: 6. The length of the CDR3 is 15 residues. CDR3 nucleotide sequence: TGCGCCAGCAGCTTGCAAGGCGGGGGTGAAGAGACCCAGTACTTC. As protein: CASSLQGGGEETQYF.

This clone was recorded a few times. The genes are TRBV5-4 and TRBJ2-3, with TRBD2 matching over 10 bases. The CDR3 has 15 amino acids. The ends lost 4 bases at V and 1 base at J; junction bases unmatched: 3. Germline V CDR1 and CDR2: SGHNT, YYREEE (reference sequence). CDR3 bases: TGTGCCAGCAGCCATGGACTAGCGGGCACAGATACGCAGTATTTT. This codes for CASSHGLAGTDTQYF.

The V call is TRBV19, the J call TRBJ1-1, with TRBD1 identical over 10 bases. The CDR3 totals 17 residues. V shed 6 bases, J shed 4 bases, and the junction held 14 bases outside the gene matches. CDR1 and CDR2 (germline): LNHDA, SQIVND (reference sequence). This CDR3 reads CASSRGGTGVWGTEAFF. The CDR3 DNA reads as TGTGCCAGTAGCCGAGGGGGGACAGGGGTATGGGGCACTGAAGCTTTCTTT.

The chain joins TRBV7-3 to TRBJ1-6, with a weak D call TRBD1 (5 bases). V lost 4 bases and J lost 9, with 16 bases in between. Germline CDR1 SGHTA, CDR2 FQGTGA. The CDR3 has 15 amino acids. The CDR3 nucleotides read TGTGCCAGCAGCTCCTCCGGGGGGGACGGTTCACCCCTCCACTTT. Protein product: CASSSSGGDGSPLHF.

The rearrangement links TRBV4-2 to TRBJ2-1; TRBD2 might be the D (5 bases). Between the trimmed V and J ends, which lost 2 bases and 5 bases, there was a span of 16 bases. The CDR3 extends over 16 amino acids. Germline V gene data show CDR1 as LGHNA and CDR2 as YNFKEQ. The CDR3 region is CASSQLGSGSNNEQFF. For the CDR3, the DNA is TGTGCCAGCAGCCAACTTGGGAGCGGATCGAACAATGAGCAGTTCTTC.

This rearrangement joins TRBV2 to TRBJ2-7; TRBD1 matches at 10 bases. J was trimmed by 5 bases and V by 6 bases; bases with no gene match: 10. The CDR3 runs to 15 residues. Germline CDR1 reads SNHLY; CDR2 reads FYNNEI. The CDR3 nucleotides are TGTGCCAGCAGCGCCAGACAGGGGGCGAACGACGAGCAGTACTTC. Amino acids: CASSARQGANDEQYF.

The chain has TRBV13 and TRBJ2-1, with 10 bases aligning to TRBD2. Germline V gene data show CDR1 as PRHDT and CDR2 as FYEKMQ (reference sequence). V was clipped by 1 base and J by 3 bases; unmatched bases: 6. CDR3 length: 17 residues. CDR3 in DNA: TGTGCCAGCAGCTTAGACCGGGGGACTAGCGTCTACAATGAGCAGTTCTTC. It specifies CASSLDRGTSVYNEQFF.

The chain links TRBV7-3 to TRBJ1-3, with D unclear. In germline, CDR1 is SGHTA, CDR2 FQGTGA. This CDR3 comprises 15 residues. Trimming shortened V by 4 bases and J by 0 bases, and 10 bases separated the two germline ends. The CDR3 nucleotides read TGTGCCAGCAGCTCCGGAGGGAGCTCTGGAAACACCATATATTTT. This gives the protein CASSSGGSSGNTIYF. Variable domain in full (rest from reference TRBV7-3 and TRBJ1-3): GAGVSQTPSNKVTEKGKYVELRCDPISGHTALYWYRQSLGQGPEFLIYFQGTGAADDSGLPNDRFFAVRPEGSVSTLKIQRTERGDSAVYLCASSSGGSSGNTIYFGEGSWLTVV.